The clone carrying this TCR beta chain has a count of ten or more. Its antigen is unknown. The data derive from a study of spatial heterogeneity in lung cancer. As for the study in general: Sequence detection consistently recorded a greater number of beta-chain than alpha-chain sequences. Points from the study as a whole: Expanded tumor TCRs that were ubiquitous appeared in blood more at resection than follow-up.

Germline CDR1 and CDR2: SGHNT and YYREEE (reference sequence). V lost 4 bases, J lost 2 bases, and 2 bases stayed unmatched. The CDR3 is 14 amino acids. Sample time point: sample taken at primary tumor resection. In each case, whole RNA from tumor, nontumor lung or frozen PBMC was sequenced unsorted. A distinct unique molecular identifier was carried by each TCR cDNA molecule. One entry per CDR3 protein results from TCRdb running MiXCR on the 5' RACE reads. Of 20,000 to 25,000 distinct CDR3 sequences listed, 3.5% to 5% are singletons. The receptor's source is a male donor with early-stage non-small cell lung cancer. The chain combines TRBV5-4 with TRBJ1-2, with 10 bases matching TRBD1. Sequencing was performed on PBMCs, taken at surgery. The CDR3, as DNA: TGTGCCAGCAGCCCGGACAGGGGGAACTATGGCTACACCTTC. Its translation: CASSPDRGNYGYTF.